This entry lists 29 T cell receptor beta chains sequenced from one sample in a study of blood T cell repertoires in COVID-19. Here immunoSEQ multiplex PCR was the method, and the copy in TCRdb shows in-frame clones only, minus some. The sample shows 150,000 or so clones, around 80% of them seen only once. The sequenced sample was peripheral blood. Every receptor here comes from a man aged 55 to 70 with active or convalescent COVID-19.

The rearrangement joins TRBV11-3 to TRBJ2-2; a weak D match, TRBD1 (5 bases). V lost 2 bases and J lost 4, with 14 bases in between. Germline V gene sequence: CDR1 SGHNT, CDR2 YENEEA. The CDR3 is made up of 16 amino acids. CDR3: CASSLFSGRITGELFF. Here the CDR3 DNA reads TGTGCCAGCAGCTTATTCTCAGGGCGCATCACCGGGGAGCTGTTTTTT.

The chain couples TRBV5-1 to TRBJ2-7, with 9 nucleotides matching TRBD2. Germline loops: CDR1 SGHRS, CDR2 YFSETQ. V gave up 2 bases and J gave up 0 bases; unmatched junction bases: 12. The CDR3 is 18 amino acids. For the CDR3, the DNA is TGCGCCAGCAGCTTAATGCCGGCTAGCGGGACTGGCTCCTACGAGCAGTACTTC. Its protein product is CASSLMPASGTGSYEQYF.

The chain is built from TRBV2 and TRBJ2-5; 15 bases line up with TRBD2. The V and J ends lost 5 bases and 4 bases, in that order; junction bases with no gene match: 8. The CDR3 has 17 amino acids. Germline lookup yields CDR1 SNHLY and CDR2 FYNNEI. CDR3: CASSYPGLAGGSETQYF. The DNA of the CDR3 is TGTGCCAGCAGTTATCCCGGACTAGCGGGAGGGTCAGAGACCCAGTACTTC.

This clone was observed a handful of times. One end of the junction varies from germline; a read error may be responsible. The chain employs TRBV11-2 and TRBJ2-7; TRBD1 aligns across 8 bases. CDR3 length: 16 residues. Germline V gives CDR1 SGHAT, CDR2 FQNNGV. The CDR3 sequence: CASSLVVGPRTGPEHF. The CDR3 DNA reads TGTGCCAGCAGCTTAGTCGTGGGACCTCGGACAGGGCCTGAACACTTC.

This sequence joins TRBV15 and TRBJ1-4, with D uncertain. The CDR3 loop spans 16 amino acids. Germline V gene data show CDR1 as LNHNV and CDR2 as YYDKDF (reference sequence). V lost 1 base, J lost 3 bases, and 12 bases lay in between. CDR3 sequence: CATSRATVSPNEKLFF. Here the CDR3 DNA reads TGTGCCACCAGCAGAGCTACAGTTTCCCCTAATGAAAAACTGTTTTTT.

This rearrangement joins TRBV3-1 (or the pseudogene TRBV3-2) to TRBJ1-5, with unresolved D. Per the germline V gene, CDR1 is LGHDT and CDR2 is YNNKEL (reference sequence). The CDR3 runs to 14 residues. The V gene lost 0 bases and the J gene lost 6 bases, with 9 bases spanning the gap. This chain's CDR3 is CASSQDLAGQPQHF. The CDR3 DNA reads as TGTGCCAGCAGCCAAGACCTCGCGGGTCAGCCCCAGCATTTT.

The chain couples TRBV5-1 to TRBJ2-3, with 7 bases fitting TRBD1. Looked up from germline, CDR1 is SGHRS and CDR2 is YFSETQ. The CDR3 has 20 residues. Losses at the gene ends were 4 bases for V and 2 bases for J; bases not matched to a gene: 22. CDR3 nucleotide sequence: TGCGCCAGCAGCCGACGGGACAGTTGGATAGGGGGTCCCAACACAGATACGCAGTATTTT. This sequence encodes CASSRRDSWIGGPNTDTQYF. The whole variable domain, remainder taken from reference TRBV5-1 and TRBJ2-3, is KAGVTQTPRYLIKTRGQQVTLSCSPISGHRSVSWYQQTPGQGLQFLFEYFSETQRNKGNFPGRFSGRQFSNSRSEMNVSTLELGDSALYLCASSRRDSWIGGPNTDTQYFGPGTRLTVL.

This clone was found once. This chain joins TRBV9 and TRBJ1-1, with TRBD1 identical over 10 bases. Trimming at V came to 0 bases and at J to 1 base, leaving 0 bases not matched to a gene. The germline V gene encodes CDR1 SGDLS and CDR2 YYNGEE. The CDR3 loop spans 15 amino acids. DNA for the CDR3: TGTGCCAGCAGCGTAGGGACAGGGGGGAACACTGAAGCTTTCTTT. This encodes CASSVGTGGNTEAFF. Based on the CDR3 plus reference TRBV9 and TRBJ1-1, the full variable domain is DSGVTQTPKHLITATGQRVTLRCSPRSGDLSVYWYQQSLDQGLQFLIQYYNGEERAKGNILERFSAQQFPDLHSELNLSSLELGDSALYFCASSVGTGGNTEAFFGQGTRLTVV.

This clone is a singleton in its sample. The chain recombines TRBV28 with TRBJ2-2, with TRBD2 matching over 15 bases. The CDR3 has 19 amino acids. From germline, CDR1 is MDHEN and CDR2 SYDVKM. V trimming: 5 bases; J trimming: 0 bases; junction bases outside the gene matches: 7. The CDR3: CASSRSGLAGGTNTGELFF. The CDR3 DNA reads as TGTGCCAGCAGTCGGTCGGGACTAGCGGGAGGTACGAACACCGGGGAGCTGTTTTTT.

The V call is TRBV5-1, the J call TRBJ1-1, with 7 bases lining up with TRBD1. The CDR3 has 16 amino acids. With 3 bases clipped from V and 0 bases from J, the junction kept 8 bases outside the gene matches. Germline V lookup: CDR1 SGHRS, CDR2 YFSETQ. The CDR3 DNA follows: TGCGCCAGCAGCTCCAGGGGGGCCGAGATGAACACTGAAGCTTTCTTT. It translates to CASSSRGAEMNTEAFF.

This chain uses TRBV25-1 with TRBJ2-2; possible D gene TRBD1, 6 bases. The CDR3 runs 15 residues. The germline CDR1 and CDR2 sequences are MGHDK and SYGVNS. V gave up 3 bases and J gave up 5 bases, with 13 bases separating them. CDR3: CASSDRDTLTGELFF. The CDR3 coding sequence is TGTGCCAGCAGTGACCGGGACACCTTGACCGGGGAGCTGTTTTTT.

The V and J genes are TRBV4-2 and TRBJ1-2; TRBD1 aligns across 8 bases. In germline, CDR1 is LGHNA, CDR2 YNFKEQ. The CDR3 extends over 15 amino acids. Unmatched junction bases numbered 9, after V lost 2 bases and J lost 7 bases. CDR3 bases: TGTGCCAGCAGCCAAATCTTCCAGGGGGCTAGTGGCTACACCTTC. Its translation: CASSQIFQGASGYTF.

The chain recombines TRBV30 with TRBJ2-1; 13 nucleotides agree with TRBD2. This CDR3 has 16 residues. Looked up from germline, CDR1 is GTSNPN and CDR2 is SVGIG (reference sequence). Trimming took 3 bases from V and 7 from J; bases not matched to a gene: 9. In DNA, the CDR3 is TGTGCCTGGAGGCTTGGGACTAGCGGGATATTGAATGAGCAGTTCTTC. It specifies CAWRLGTSGILNEQFF.

This rearrangement joins TRBV18 to TRBJ1-2; weak D call: TRBD1 (5 bases). Germline-derived CDR1 and CDR2 are KGHSH and LQKENI. This CDR3 is 13 amino acids long. V lost 2 bases and J lost 2, with 6 bases in between. The CDR3 region has the DNA TGTGCCAGCTCACCAAGACAGAACTATGGCTACACCTTC. Amino acids: CASSPRQNYGYTF.

This clone was observed many times. The chain recombines TRBV5-6 with TRBJ1-6; 7 positions match TRBD1. After removal of 4 bases from V and 10 bases from J, the junction contained 8 bases not matched to a gene. Per germline, CDR1 SGHDT and CDR2 YYEEEE. CDR3 length: 14 residues. This CDR3 reads CASSLTGVASPLHF. CDR3 nucleotide sequence: TGTGCCAGCAGCCTTACAGGGGTAGCGTCACCCCTCCACTTT.

The chain carries TRBV3-1 (or the pseudogene TRBV3-2) and TRBJ1-4, with 9 bases matching TRBD1. CDR1 is LGHDT, CDR2 YNNKEL, per germline (reference sequence). With V trimmed by 2 bases and J by 7 bases, 2 bases remained unmatched. CDR3 length equals 14 residues. The CDR3 reads CASSQKTGGEKLFF. CDR3 nucleotides: TGTGCCAGCAGCCAAAAGACAGGGGGTGAAAAACTGTTTTTT.

The chain uses TRBV18 and TRBJ2-2; D may be TRBD2 (5 bases). CDR3 size: 17 residues. Deletions cut 0 bases from V and 1 base from J, with 12 bases between. Germline V gene sequence: CDR1 KGHSH, CDR2 LQKENI. The CDR3 spells CASSPPFWGENTGELFF. CDR3 nucleotides: TGTGCCAGCTCACCACCGTTCTGGGGAGAGAACACCGGGGAGCTGTTTTTT.

The chain employs TRBV7-3 and TRBJ1-1; D uncertain. Trimming shortened V by 2 bases and J by 5 bases, and 15 bases separated the two germline ends. The germline gives CDR1 SGHTA, CDR2 FQGTGA. The CDR3 extends over 15 amino acids. In DNA form, the CDR3 reads TGTGCCAGCAGCTTATCGCGGGGTGGTGGAACTGAAGCTTTCTTT. Its translation is CASSLSRGGGTEAFF. Looking up the rest from reference TRBV7-3 and TRBJ1-1 gives the full variable domain: GAGVSQTPSNKVTEKGKYVELRCDPISGHTALYWYRQSLGQGPEFLIYFQGTGAADDSGLPNDRFFAVRPEGSVSTLKIQRTERGDSAVYLCASSLSRGGGTEAFFGQGTRLTVV.

J is TRBJ1-5 and V is TRBV4-3; D uncertain. Germline V gene lookup returns CDR1 LGHNA and CDR2 YSLEER. The CDR3 runs to 13 residues. Trimming removed 0 bases from V and 5 bases from J, with 5 bases in between. The CDR3, as DNA: TGCGCCAGCAGCCAAGATCGGGATCAGCCCCAGCATTTT. This encodes CASSQDRDQPQHF.

There are a few counts of this clone. V gene TRBV7-2 combines with J gene TRBJ1-2; D is perhaps TRBD1 (6 bases). The CDR3 extends over 17 amino acids. Germline CDR1 is SGHTA and CDR2 is FQGNSA. Trimming pared 6 bases from V and 5 bases from J, leaving 25 bases between. In DNA form, the CDR3 reads TGTGCCAGCAGTTACGATACAGGGTCCGGGATCTCTTATGGCTACACCTTC. It encodes CASSYDTGSGISYGYTF.

The genes are TRBV2 and TRBJ2-3; 7 bases are shared with TRBD1. Germline CDR1 reads SNHLY; CDR2 reads FYNNEI. V shed 1 base and J 4 bases; nucleotides not matched to a gene: 11. The CDR3 is 17 residues long. In nucleotides, the CDR3 is TGTGCCAGCAGTGAAGGGATAGGGGGCTCTCTCGCAGATACGCAGTATTTT. This gives the protein CASSEGIGGSLADTQYF.

The chain combines TRBV12-3 or TRBV12-4 with TRBJ1-2; D not certain. Trimming shortened V by 3 bases and J by 8 bases, and 10 bases separated the two germline ends. This CDR3 spans 12 amino acids. The CDR3 reads CASSFPRGGYTF. For the CDR3, the DNA is TGTGCCAGCAGTTTCCCCCGAGGGGGCTACACCTTC.

This clone has only one observation. This chain links TRBV28 with TRBJ1-5, with D uncertain. CDR3 length: 15 amino acids. Deletions cut 7 bases from V and 7 bases from J, with 20 bases between. Germline CDR1 reads MDHEN; CDR2 reads SYDVKM. The CDR3 sequence is CASTPGGRVRQPQHF. CDR3 coding DNA: TGTGCCAGCACCCCCGGTGGGAGGGTCCGGCAGCCCCAGCATTTT.

The chain is built from TRBV7-2 and TRBJ2-7; D not certain. The germline V and J ends were trimmed by 5 bases and 3 bases, with 8 bases remaining between them. The length of the CDR3 is 12 residues. Germline V gene sequence: CDR1 SGHTA, CDR2 FQGNSA. CDR3 DNA sequence: TGTGCCAGCAGCCTATTCTTCTACGAGCAGTACTTC. Its protein product is CASSLFFYEQYF.

The rearrangement joins TRBV28 to TRBJ1-1; 9 bases fit TRBD1. Germline lookup yields CDR1 MDHEN and CDR2 SYDVKM. This CDR3 has 14 residues. J lost 8 bases, V lost 6 bases, and 10 bases had no gene match. As DNA, the CDR3 is TGTGCCAGCAGCTTAGGACAGGGGCCCAGGGAAGCTTTCTTT. It codes for CASSLGQGPREAFF. Looking up the rest from reference TRBV28 and TRBJ1-1 gives the full variable domain: DVKVTQSSRYLVKRTGEKVFLECVQDMDHENMFWYRQDPGLGLRLIYFSYDVKMKEKGDIPEGYSVSREKKERFSLILESASTNQTSMYLCASSLGQGPREAFFGQGTRLTVV.

This clone was picked up many times. Other DNA sequences in the sample encode the same CDR3. V and J are TRBV18 and TRBJ1-2; the D gene is possibly TRBD1 (5 bases). Trimming stripped 2 bases from V and 3 bases from J, with 10 bases between. The germline gives CDR1 KGHSH, CDR2 LQKENI. The CDR3 has 14 residues. The DNA of the CDR3 is TGTGCCAGCTCACCATCTCTCAGGGACTATGGCTACACCTTC. Its translation: CASSPSLRDYGYTF.

This chain links TRBV6-5 with TRBJ1-4; perhaps TRBD1 as D (6 bases). Germline CDR1 is MNHEY and CDR2 is SVGAGI. The CDR3 runs to 14 residues. Between the trimmed V and J ends, which lost 10 bases and 4 bases, there was a span of 16 bases. The CDR3 region is CATNRGTFNEKLFF. The DNA of the CDR3 is TGTGCCACCAACAGAGGGACATTTAATGAAAAACTGTTTTTT.

The chain employs TRBV19 and TRBJ2-1, with TRBD1 identical over 9 bases. CDR3 length: 19 residues. Germline lookup yields CDR1 LNHDA and CDR2 SQIVND (reference sequence). Trimming took 6 bases from V and 4 from J; bases not matched to a gene: 19. In DNA form, the CDR3 reads TGTGCCAGTAGCAGGTGGGACAGGGCCCTCCCTGGGGGTTACAATGAGCAGTTCTTC. Translation gives CASSRWDRALPGGYNEQFF.

V gene TRBV4-2 combines with J gene TRBJ1-5; D is perhaps TRBD1 (5 bases). This CDR3 has 13 amino acids. The germline V gene has CDR1 LGHNA and CDR2 YNFKEQ. Trimming shortened V by 1 base and J by 6 bases, and 7 bases separated the two germline ends. In DNA form, the CDR3 reads TGTGCCAGCAGCCAAGGGGGCGGTCAGCCCCAGCATTTT. Protein: CASSQGGGQPQHF.